The next 29 T cell receptor beta chains were all read from a single sample in a study of blood T cell repertoires in COVID-19 (dated by TCRdb to about 2020). The library was produced with the immunoSEQ multiplex PCR assay. This immuneACCESS table, as held by TCRdb, lists in-frame sequences with V and J called but not all clones. Of the missing ones, under half trace to an unresolved V gene in checked studies; the others have no known cause. Counted in this sample were roughly 160,000 clones; about 74% of them appeared once. The leading ten clones occupy 3% of the sample. Material for sequencing was peripheral blood. These receptors all stem from a woman of 80 years or more with acute or convalescent COVID-19.

Written as DNA, the CDR3 is TGCAGCGTTGATTCTAAGGCGGGCACAGATACGCAGTATTTT. This encodes CSVDSKAGTDTQYF. V usage is TRBV29-1 and J usage is TRBJ2-3; no reliable D call. V was trimmed by 3 bases and J by 1 base, leaving 11 bases between them. This CDR3 region has 14 residues. Germline V lookup: CDR1 SQVTM, CDR2 ANQGSEA.

The J gene is TRBJ2-7, the V gene TRBV3-1 (or the pseudogene TRBV3-2), with D perhaps matching TRBD1 (5 bases). V lost 1 base, J lost 6 bases, and 13 bases lay in between. CDR3 length equals 14 residues. The germline V gene has CDR1 LGHDT and CDR2 YNNKEL (reference sequence). In nucleotides, the CDR3 is TGTGCCAGCAGCCAAGGGACAATTACTGGCGAGCAGTACTTC. Its protein product is CASSQGTITGEQYF.

As to this clone: Other DNA sequences in the same sample also yield this CDR3. The CDR3 sequence: CASSLGSGASTDTQYF. CDR3 DNA: TGCGCCAGCAGCTTAGGTAGCGGGGCTAGCACAGATACGCAGTATTTT. J is TRBJ2-3 and V is TRBV5-1; 8 bases match TRBD2. Trimming removed 2 bases from V and 0 bases from J; junction bases left unmatched: 5. The CDR3 runs 16 residues. Germline lookup yields CDR1 SGHRS and CDR2 YFSETQ.

The chain recombines TRBV27 with TRBJ2-5; D uncertain. Germline loops: CDR1 MNHEY, CDR2 SMNVEV (reference sequence). The ends were cut back, 6 bases at V and 5 bases at J, with 13 bases in the middle. The CDR3 is made up of 13 amino acids. The chain's CDR3 is CASSVEPEETQYF. CDR3 nucleotides: TGTGCCAGCAGCGTCGAGCCCGAGGAGACCCAGTACTTC.

The chain links TRBV19 to TRBJ1-5; D gene unclear. Germline CDR1 and CDR2: LNHDA and SQIVND (reference sequence). V was pared by 7 bases and J by 6 bases, with 16 bases between. The CDR3 has 14 residues. In DNA form, the CDR3 reads TGTGCCAGTACCCCTACGGGAGTTGTTCAGCCCCAGCATTTT. This encodes CASTPTGVVQPQHF.

J is TRBJ2-2 and V is TRBV7-9; D remains unclear. This CDR3 contains 14 residues. Trimming pared 8 bases from V and 3 bases from J, leaving 13 bases between. Germline V gene lookup returns CDR1 SEHNR and CDR2 FQNEAQ (reference sequence). DNA for the CDR3: TGTGCCAGCCTCTTCTTTGTCGACACCGGGGAGCTGTTTTTT. It codes for CASLFFVDTGELFF. Full variable domain (missing parts from reference TRBV7-9 and TRBJ2-2): DTGVSQNPRHKITKRGQNVTFRCDPISEHNRLYWYRQTLGQGPEFLTYFQNEAQLEKSRLLSDRFSAERPKGSFSTLEIQRTEQGDSAMYLCASLFFVDTGELFFGEGSRLTVL.

The rearrangement links TRBV10-1 to TRBJ2-2, with D tentatively TRBD1 (6 bases). The ends were cut back, 6 bases at V and 7 bases at J, with 9 bases in the middle. Germline assignment: CDR1 WNHNN and CDR2 SYGVQD (reference sequence). The CDR3 extends over 12 amino acids. DNA of the CDR3: TGCGCCAGCAGCGTACAGGGCGGGGAGCTGTTTTTT. Encoded protein: CASSVQGGELFF.

V and J are TRBV7-9 and TRBJ2-2; TRBD2 agrees at 16 bases. V trimming: 4 bases; J trimming: 4 bases; junction bases outside the gene matches: 6. Per the germline V gene, CDR1 is SEHNR and CDR2 is FQNEAQ (reference sequence). The CDR3 is 18 residues long. CDR3 nucleotides: TGTGCCAGCAGCTCCGGGACTAGCGGGAGGGAATTCACCGGGGAGCTGTTTTTT. It codes for CASSSGTSGREFTGELFF.

This chain joins TRBV3-1 (or the pseudogene TRBV3-2) and TRBJ1-3; TRBD1 is a possible D gene (6 bases). The CDR3 is 14 residues long. V lost 6 bases and J lost 2, with 11 bases in between. Germline values: CDR1 LGHDT, CDR2 YNNKEL (reference sequence). The chain's CDR3 is CASRQGAAGNTIYF. CDR3 bases: TGTGCCAGCAGACAGGGAGCAGCTGGAAACACCATATATTTT.

The J gene is TRBJ2-1, the V gene TRBV29-1, with TRBD2 identical over 14 bases. The V segment lost 6 bases and the J segment 8 bases; nucleotides outside the gene matches: 12. The CDR3 extends over 16 amino acids. Germline V gives CDR1 SQVTM, CDR2 ANQGSEA. DNA of the CDR3: TGCAGCGTCTCCTTGGGACTAGCGGGAGTCGTAGATGAGCAGTTCTTC. It encodes CSVSLGLAGVVDEQFF.

With regard to this clone: This CDR3 is also generated by other DNA sequences in the sample. The V call is TRBV7-3, the J call TRBJ2-3; 7 bases line up with TRBD2. Per the germline V gene, CDR1 is SGHTA and CDR2 is FQGTGA. This CDR3 has 13 residues. V lost 3 bases to trimming and J lost 4 bases; unmatched junction nucleotides: 1. CDR3 in amino acids: CASSFAGADTQYF. The CDR3 nucleotides are TGTGCCAGCAGCTTTGCGGGGGCAGATACGCAGTATTTT.

This sequence joins TRBV6-5 and TRBJ1-3; TRBD1 matches at 9 bases. Losses at the gene ends were 6 bases for V and 5 bases for J; bases not matched to a gene: 5. This CDR3 has 14 amino acids. Germline assignment: CDR1 MNHEY and CDR2 SVGAGI. The chain's CDR3 is CASRPGQGRNTIYF. CDR3 nucleotide sequence: TGTGCCAGCAGACCCGGACAGGGGCGAAACACCATATATTTT.

This clone was found a few times. The chain combines TRBV7-2 with TRBJ1-5, with D perhaps TRBD1 (6 bases). Trimming stripped 1 base from V and 6 bases from J, with 13 bases between. The CDR3 consists of 15 residues. The germline V gene has CDR1 SGHTA and CDR2 FQGNSA. CDR3 nucleotide sequence: TGTGCCAGCAGCTTAGGAGGGGGGGCCGGTCAGCCCCAGCATTTT. It specifies CASSLGGGAGQPQHF.

This chain connects TRBV6-6 to TRBJ2-1; 8 bases are a match to TRBD2. Germline CDR1 is MNHNY and CDR2 is SVGAGI (reference sequence). This CDR3 comprises 15 residues. V lost 4 bases and J lost 4; bases outside the gene matches: 6. The DNA of the CDR3 is TGTGCCAGCAGTTTAGGAACTAGCGGTTACAATGAGCAGTTCTTC. Translation gives CASSLGTSGYNEQFF.

The V call is TRBV7-2, the J call TRBJ1-3; possibly TRBD1 for D (6 bases). The CDR3 consists of 16 residues. V shed 1 base and J shed 0 bases, with 10 bases lying between them. Germline lookup yields CDR1 SGHTA and CDR2 FQGNSA. The CDR3 reads CASSLGGQGSGNTIYF. CDR3 in DNA: TGTGCCAGCAGCTTAGGGGGGCAGGGCTCTGGAAACACCATATATTTT.

CDR3 loop: CASSLGAEGPNTEAFF. CDR3 nucleotide sequence: TGTGCCAGCAGCCTTGGGGCGGAGGGACCGAACACTGAAGCTTTCTTT. The chain combines TRBV3-1 (or the pseudogene TRBV3-2) with TRBJ1-1; D may be TRBD1 (5 bases). CDR3 size: 16 residues. V was clipped by 4 bases and J by 1 base, with 16 bases between them. Looked up from germline, CDR1 is LGHDT and CDR2 is YNNKEL (reference sequence).

This chain links TRBV6-1 with TRBJ2-1; D gene uncertain. Germline V CDR1 and CDR2: MNHNS, SASEGT. The CDR3 is made up of 15 amino acids. Between the trimmed V and J ends, which lost 2 bases and 0 bases, there was a span of 8 bases. The CDR3 protein is CASSERSSSYNEQFF. The CDR3 nucleotides are TGTGCCAGCAGTGAAAGATCGAGCTCCTACAATGAGCAGTTCTTC.

Only one count was recorded for this clone. This chain uses TRBV29-1 with TRBJ1-1; 12 bases line up with TRBD1. V shed 8 bases, J shed 10 bases, and the junction held 5 bases outside the gene matches. The CDR3 is 11 residues long. Looked up from germline, CDR1 is SQVTM and CDR2 is ANQGSEA. The CDR3 region has the DNA TGCAGCTATTGGGACAGGGGGCGAGCTTTCTTT. As protein: CSYWDRGRAFF.

In this sample, this clone turned up once. This chain uses TRBV6-5 with TRBJ1-1, with D possibly TRBD1 on 6 matching bases. V was trimmed by 7 bases and J by 3 bases, leaving 12 bases between them. The length of the CDR3 is 13 residues. Per germline, CDR1 MNHEY and CDR2 SVGAGI. CDR3 DNA sequence: TGTGCCAGCATCGGACAGAGGTACACTGAAGCTTTCTTT. Amino acids: CASIGQRYTEAFF.

This sequence joins TRBV7-8 and TRBJ1-5; 12 nucleotides line up with TRBD1. Germline V gene sequence: CDR1 SGHVS, CDR2 FQNEAQ. The CDR3 contains 15 residues. After removal of 5 bases from V and 9 bases from J, the junction contained 8 bases not matched to a gene. The CDR3 sequence: CASSAGQGASLPQHF. The CDR3 coding sequence is TGTGCCAGCAGCGCGGGACAGGGGGCGTCTCTGCCCCAGCATTTT.

The chain employs TRBV7-2 and TRBJ2-3; TRBD2 agrees at 8 bases. CDR3 length equals 16 residues. Unmatched junction bases numbered 4, after V lost 1 base and J lost 1 base. Looked up from germline, CDR1 is SGHTA and CDR2 is FQGNSA. CDR3 DNA sequence: TGTGCCAGCAGCTTAGGACTAGCGTCTCGCACAGATACGCAGTATTTT. It yields the protein CASSLGLASRTDTQYF.

The chain combines TRBV3-1 (or the pseudogene TRBV3-2) with TRBJ2-1, with D hard to call. Germline V gene lookup returns CDR1 LGHDT and CDR2 YNNKEL (reference sequence). Trimming took off 4 bases at V and 4 bases at J, with 2 bases between the two ends. The CDR3 has 11 amino acids. CDR3 sequence: CASSLYNEQFF. CDR3 in DNA: TGTGCCAGCAGCCTATACAATGAGCAGTTCTTC.

The V gene is TRBV18, the J gene TRBJ2-5, with TRBD2 as a possible D gene (5 bases). V lost 3 bases to trimming and J lost 4 bases, with 15 bases between them. Looked up from germline, CDR1 is KGHSH and CDR2 is LQKENI. The CDR3 has 15 residues. CDR3 in amino acids: CASSPLPVGGETQYF. The CDR3 DNA is TGTGCCAGCTCACCCCTCCCTGTAGGAGGAGAGACCCAGTACTTC.

This chain uses TRBV28 with TRBJ2-7; D gene uncertain. The germline CDR1 and CDR2 sequences are MDHEN and SYDVKM. The V and J ends lost 5 bases and 3 bases respectively, with 5 bases between them. This CDR3 has 11 residues. Written as DNA, the CDR3 is TGTGCCAGCAGTCCCCACTACGAGCAGTACTTC. As protein: CASSPHYEQYF.

Concerning this clone: The junction and the germline gene differ at one end; a read error may be behind it. CDR3 region: CSVAISRDRGWIF. For the CDR3, the DNA is TGCAGCGTTGCCATAAGTAGGGACAGGGGATGGATCTTC. The chain employs TRBV29-1 and TRBJ2-1, with TRBD1 identical over 10 bases. The CDR3 has 13 residues. CDR1 is SQVTM and CDR2 is ANQGSEA in the germline V gene.

V and J are TRBV6-5 and TRBJ1-5; 11 bases align to TRBD1. This CDR3 comprises 15 residues. Per germline, CDR1 MNHEY and CDR2 SVGAGI. After removal of 6 bases from V and 6 bases from J, the junction contained 7 bases not matched to a gene. The CDR3 nucleotides are TGTGCCAGCAGATTAGGACAGGGGGCTGGTCAGCCCCAGCATTTT. It translates to CASRLGQGAGQPQHF.

The chain uses TRBV5-6 and TRBJ2-3; 13 nucleotides match TRBD2. V was pared by 3 bases and J by 5 bases, with 6 bases of the junction left unmatched. Germline assignment: CDR1 SGHDT and CDR2 YYEEEE. This CDR3 has 16 residues. As DNA, the CDR3 is TGTGCCAGCAGCTCAAGACTAGCGGGAGGTTTAGATACGCAGTATTTT. As protein: CASSSRLAGGLDTQYF.

V and J are TRBV27 and TRBJ2-7; 7 bases are a match to TRBD1. CDR1 and CDR2 from the germline V gene are MNHEY and SMNVEV (reference sequence). CDR3 length: 14 residues. The trim removed 8 bases at V and 3 bases at J, leaving 10 bases unmatched. In nucleotides, the CDR3 is TGTGCCAGCGGAGTGACAGGGACAGTCTACGAGCAGTACTTC. Translated, it gives CASGVTGTVYEQYF.

J is TRBJ2-7 and V is TRBV5-5; possibly TRBD1 for D (6 bases). V was clipped by 0 bases and J by 3 bases, with 16 bases between them. The CDR3 covers 16 residues. Germline values: CDR1 SGHKS, CDR2 YYEKEE (reference sequence). In nucleotides, the CDR3 is TGTGCCAGCAGCTTGGCTGGCGGCAGGGGATTCTACGAGCAGTACTTC. Protein: CASSLAGGRGFYEQYF.